The 14 T cell receptor beta chains below were found in one sample sequenced in a study of T cells in Graves' hyperthyroidism and ophthalmopathy. TCR beta CDR3 sequences were amplified from RNA transcripts. A first-round RT-PCR of the TCR CDR3 used the HTBI primer set. TCRdb ran MiXCR on the multiplex PCR reads and lists one entry per CDR3 protein. Found here are about 600,000 distinct CDR3 sequences, roughly 15% of them singletons; the top ten hold 2.5% to 4%. The sequenced sample consisted of blood. Receptors were obtained from a middle-aged woman with Graves' ophthalmopathy.

This clonotype was recorded at least ten times. This chain uses TRBV7-9 with TRBJ2-1, with a tentative D call TRBD1 (5 bases). Deletions cut 4 bases from V and 5 bases from J, with 9 bases between. The CDR3 loop spans 13 amino acids. Germline CDR1 reads SEHNR; CDR2 reads FQNEAQ (reference sequence). In DNA, the CDR3 is TGTGCCAGCAGCTGGAGACAGAACAATGAGCAGTTCTTC. Its translation is CASSWRQNNEQFF.

The sample holds many counts of this clonotype. This chain links TRBV2 with TRBJ2-1; 11 bases line up with TRBD1. Unmatched junction bases numbered 6, after V lost 8 bases and J lost 9 bases. CDR1 is SNHLY, CDR2 FYNNEI, per germline. The CDR3 extends over 13 amino acids. The CDR3 protein is CASGGQGEGEQFF. CDR3 in DNA: TGTGCCAGCGGGGGACAGGGGGAAGGTGAGCAGTTCTTC.

This clonotype was seen repeatedly, ten times or more. This chain uses TRBV20-1 with TRBJ1-6; D gene uncertain. CDR1 is DFQATT and CDR2 is SNEGSKA in the germline V gene (reference sequence). CDR3 length: 14 amino acids. Trimming removed 2 bases at V and 10 bases at J, with 15 bases between. CDR3 DNA: TGCAGTGCTAGATTGGCCGCTTACGGCTCACCCCTCCACTTT. Residues: CSARLAAYGSPLHF.

This clonotype appeared many times. The chain joins TRBV7-2 to TRBJ1-1; 7 nucleotides agree with TRBD1. Unmatched junction bases numbered 7, after V lost 3 bases and J lost 0 bases. Per germline, CDR1 SGHTA and CDR2 FQGNSA. The CDR3 extends over 16 amino acids. This CDR3 is CASSLFSGTVNTEAFF. The CDR3 coding sequence is TGTGCCAGCAGCTTGTTCTCGGGGACAGTGAACACTGAAGCTTTCTTT.

This clonotype occurred many times. The J gene is TRBJ1-5, the V gene TRBV2; a possible D gene is TRBD1 (5 bases). V lost 3 bases to trimming and J lost 2 bases, with 8 bases between them. The CDR3 runs 14 residues. Germline lookup yields CDR1 SNHLY and CDR2 FYNNEI. The CDR3 DNA is TGTGCCAGCAGTGAGGGGGGGGGCAATCAGCCCCAGCATTTT. Amino acid sequence: CASSEGGGNQPQHF. The complete variable domain, with remaining parts taken from reference TRBV2 and TRBJ1-5, reads EPEVTQTPSHQVTQMGQEVILRCVPISNHLYFYWYRQILGQKVEFLVSFYNNEISEKSEIFDDQFSVERPDGSNFTLKIRSTKLEDSAMYFCASSEGGGNQPQHFGDGTRLSIL.

This clonotype was observed at least ten times. The rearrangement links TRBV10-3 to TRBJ2-7; tentatively, D is TRBD1 (6 bases). Germline V gene lookup returns CDR1 ENHRY and CDR2 SYGVKD. The CDR3 length is 14 residues. Trimming left V 1 base short and J 1 base short, with 8 bases between. The CDR3 DNA follows: TGTGCCATCAGTGAGTTGGACAGATCCTACGAGCAGTACTTC. Residues: CAISELDRSYEQYF.

This clonotype showed up many times. CDR3 DNA: TGTGCCAGCTCACCACCGCTAGGGGGATTCTACGAGCAGTACTTC. Its protein product is CASSPPLGGFYEQYF. The V and J genes are TRBV18 and TRBJ2-7; the D gene is possibly TRBD1 (6 bases). The CDR3 extends over 15 amino acids. With 0 bases removed from V and 3 bases from J, the gap between germline ends came to 12 bases. Germline loops: CDR1 KGHSH, CDR2 LQKENI.

This clonotype was counted at least ten times. One junction end disagrees with the germline gene, perhaps due to a read error. The gene calls are TRBV2 and TRBJ1-2; the D is unclear. The CDR3 extends over 14 amino acids. Germline-derived CDR1 and CDR2 are SNHLY and FYNNEI. Written as DNA, the CDR3 is TGTGCCAGCAGTGAAGAAGGGAATAACTATGACTACACCTTC. Translation gives CASSEEGNNYDYTF.

V gene TRBV29-1 combines with J gene TRBJ2-1; D might be TRBD2 (6 bases). Germline assignment: CDR1 SQVTM and CDR2 ANQGSEA. With 1 base removed from V and 7 bases from J, the gap between germline ends came to 17 bases. This CDR3 has 15 amino acids. This CDR3 reads CSVEVGLLARNEQFF. Here the CDR3 DNA reads TGCAGCGTTGAAGTTGGCCTCCTAGCGCGGAATGAGCAGTTCTTC.

In its sample, this clonotype was seen many times. The chain couples TRBV7-3 to TRBJ2-5; no clear D. This CDR3 contains 12 residues. The V and J ends lost 4 bases and 4 bases respectively, with 7 bases between them. Germline V lookup: CDR1 SGHTA, CDR2 FQGTGA. The CDR3 is CASSYPGETQYF. The CDR3 DNA sequence: TGTGCCAGCAGCTACCCGGGAGAGACCCAGTACTTC.

This clonotype was seen at least ten times. The J gene is TRBJ1-6, the V gene TRBV20-1; maybe TRBD1 (5 bases). The CDR3 totals 16 residues. Looked up from germline, CDR1 is DFQATT and CDR2 is SNEGSKA (reference sequence). The V end was cut by 0 bases, the J end by 10 bases, with 19 bases between. CDR3 in amino acids: CSARDPDRVDSSPLHF. The CDR3 nucleotides read TGCAGTGCTAGAGACCCTGACAGAGTCGATAGCTCACCCCTCCACTTT.

This clonotype was counted many times. The genes are TRBV6-1 and TRBJ2-5, with D maybe TRBD2 (6 bases). This CDR3 has 16 residues. Germline V gene sequence: CDR1 MNHNS, CDR2 SASEGT. Trimming pared 2 bases from V and 2 bases from J, leaving 15 bases between. CDR3 region: CASSENWAGTQETQYF. The CDR3 coding sequence is TGTGCCAGCAGTGAAAATTGGGCAGGGACTCAAGAGACCCAGTACTTC.

This clonotype was seen only a few times. This clone may be a read error of a much larger clone one base away. The chain carries TRBV7-8 and TRBJ2-2; D is undetermined. The V end lost 4 bases, the J end lost 7 bases, and 4 bases lay between the germline ends. The CDR3 extends over 11 amino acids. Looked up from germline, CDR1 is SGHVS and CDR2 is FQNEAQ. The CDR3 nucleotides read TGTGCCAGCAGCTGGATCGGGGAGCTGTTTTTT. Translated, it gives CASSWIGELFF.

This rearrangement joins TRBV12-5 to TRBJ1-1; D uncertain. V lost 6 bases and J lost 9, with 17 bases in between. CDR1 is LGHNT and CDR2 is FRNRAP in the germline V gene. The CDR3 covers 13 residues. DNA for the CDR3: TGTGCTAGTGGACCCCCCACACCTATTCAAGCTTTCTTT. Its translation is CASGPPTPIQAFF.